Following are 13 T cell receptor beta chains from one sample sequenced in a study of blood T cell repertoires in COVID-19. Profiled with immunoSEQ multiplex PCR; TCRdb holds only in-frame clones, not every one. The sample has about 260,000 clones; about 89% are singletons. The specimen sequenced was peripheral blood. The receptors come from a man aged 40-49 years with active or convalescent COVID-19.

V is TRBV10-2 and J is TRBJ2-7; 9 nucleotides match TRBD1. J was trimmed by 1 base and V by 6 bases; bases with no gene match: 4. There are 14 residues in the CDR3. Germline V CDR1 and CDR2: WSHSY, SAAADI. CDR3 DNA sequence: TGCGCCAGCAGGGGACAGGGCATTTCCTACGAGCAGTACTTC. Amino acids: CASRGQGISYEQYF.

The chain links TRBV11-3 to TRBJ1-1; TRBD1 agrees at 8 bases. The CDR3 sequence is 19 residues long. V lost 1 base to trimming and J lost 1 base; unmatched junction nucleotides: 14. Germline values: CDR1 SGHNT, CDR2 YENEEA. The CDR3 coding sequence is TGTGCCAGCAGCTTAGGACCGTTAAGGGGTGACAGGGGGAACACTGAAGCTTTCTTT. Translated: CASSLGPLRGDRGNTEAFF.

There are a few counts of this clone. V gene TRBV7-2 combines with J gene TRBJ1-2; no clear D. Per the germline V gene, CDR1 is SGHTA and CDR2 is FQGNSA. The CDR3 runs to 13 residues. The germline V and J ends were trimmed by 8 bases and 7 bases, with 17 bases remaining between them. CDR3 region: CASSPSEGGGYTF. CDR3 DNA: TGTGCCAGCTCCCCATCTGAGGGTGGTGGCTACACCTTC. The full variable domain, in which reference TRBV7-2 and TRBJ1-2 provide the parts outside the CDR3, is GAGVSQSPSNKVTEKGKDVELRCDPISGHTALYWYRQSLGQGLEFLIYFQGNSAPDKSGLPSDRFSAERTGGSVSTLTIQRTQQEDSAVYLCASSPSEGGGYTFGSGTRLTVV.

The chain has TRBV14 and TRBJ1-6, with a tentative D call TRBD1 (6 bases). This CDR3 is built from 16 residues. The germline V gene has CDR1 SGHDN and CDR2 FVKESK. V was trimmed by 4 bases and J by 3 bases, leaving 13 bases between them. CDR3 DNA: TGTGCCAGCAGCCCCCGGACAGATTTCTATAATTCACCCCTCCACTTT. Translation gives CASSPRTDFYNSPLHF. The full variable domain, completed using reference TRBV14 and TRBJ1-6, is EAGVTQFPSHSVIEKGQTVTLRCDPISGHDNLYWYRRVMGKEIKFLLHFVKESKQDESGMPNNRFLAERTGGTYSTLKVQPAELEDSGVYFCASSPRTDFYNSPLHFGNGTRLTVT.

The gene calls are TRBV24-1 and TRBJ2-1, with 8 bases lining up with TRBD1. The V segment lost 3 bases and the J segment 1 base; nucleotides outside the gene matches: 7. The CDR3 is 17 amino acids. CDR1 is KGHDR and CDR2 is SFDVKD in the germline V gene. CDR3 sequence reads: CATSDEDRATSYNEQFF. The CDR3 nucleotides are TGTGCCACCAGTGATGAGGACAGGGCAACTTCCTACAATGAGCAGTTCTTC.

The chain carries TRBV19 and TRBJ1-2; TRBD1 aligns across 9 bases. Germline CDR1 is LNHDA and CDR2 is SQIVND (reference sequence). The J segment lost 4 bases and the V segment lost 6 bases, leaving 6 bases of the junction unmatched. The CDR3 extends over 14 amino acids. The CDR3 region is CASRRSQGAYGYTF. The DNA of the CDR3 is TGTGCCAGTAGGAGATCACAGGGGGCCTATGGCTACACCTTC.

This sequence joins TRBV28 and TRBJ2-7, with a tentative D call TRBD1 (5 bases). The V and J ends lost 2 bases and 4 bases respectively, with 12 bases between them. In germline, CDR1 is MDHEN, CDR2 SYDVKM. The CDR3 runs 14 residues. This chain's CDR3 is CASSLRGGHYEQYF. CDR3 bases: TGTGCCAGCAGTTTAAGGGGCGGCCATTACGAGCAGTACTTC.

The chain employs TRBV30 and TRBJ1-1; D remains unclear. The ends were cut back, 8 bases at V and 0 bases at J, with 10 bases in the middle. In germline, CDR1 is GTSNPN, CDR2 SVGIG (reference sequence). CDR3 length: 12 amino acids. CDR3 amino acids: CALATMNTEAFF. DNA of the CDR3: TGTGCCCTAGCGACAATGAACACTGAAGCTTTCTTT.

This chain links TRBV28 with TRBJ1-5; 7 bases line up with TRBD1. The CDR3 runs to 16 residues. Per germline, CDR1 MDHEN and CDR2 SYDVKM. Losses at the gene ends were 6 bases for V and 0 bases for J; bases not matched to a gene: 8. The CDR3 protein is CASSPGQAISNQPQHF. The CDR3 DNA sequence: TGTGCCAGCAGCCCTGGACAGGCGATTAGCAATCAGCCCCAGCATTTT.

As DNA, the CDR3 is TGTGCCTGGAGTGCCGGACAGGTATATACGCAGTATTTT. Translated: CAWSAGQVYTQYF. This chain connects TRBV30 to TRBJ2-3, with TRBD1 identical over 7 bases. Germline V CDR1 and CDR2: GTSNPN, SVGIG (reference sequence). V lost 1 base and J lost 7; bases outside the gene matches: 5. The length of the CDR3 is 13 residues. Full variable domain (missing parts from reference TRBV30 and TRBJ2-3): SQTIHQWPATLVQPVGSPLSLECTVEGTSNPNLYWYRQAAGRGLQLLFYSVGIGQISSEVPQNLSASRPQDRQFILSSKKLLLSDSGFYLCAWSAGQVYTQYFGPGTRLTVL.

The chain carries TRBV5-1 and TRBJ2-3; 8 nucleotides match TRBD2. CDR1 is SGHRS, CDR2 YFSETQ, per germline. CDR3 length: 14 amino acids. V lost 4 bases to trimming and J lost 4 bases; unmatched junction nucleotides: 5. CDR3 amino acids: CASSAVAGSDTQYF. The CDR3 DNA follows: TGCGCCAGCAGCGCCGTAGCGGGGTCAGATACGCAGTATTTT.

V is TRBV2 and J is TRBJ2-3; no reliable D call. The CDR3 runs to 12 residues. V was cut by 1 base and J by 3 bases, with 2 bases left in between. Germline assignment: CDR1 SNHLY and CDR2 FYNNEI. In DNA, the CDR3 is TGTGCCAGCAGTGAAGTAACAGATACGCAGTATTTT. Translation: CASSEVTDTQYF.

The chain is built from TRBV5-1 and TRBJ2-1; tentatively, D is TRBD1 (6 bases). Germline values: CDR1 SGHRS, CDR2 YFSETQ. The CDR3 covers 14 residues. The V and J ends lost 4 bases and 7 bases respectively, with 15 bases between them. In DNA form, the CDR3 reads TGCGCCAGCAGCACCGGACAGCCTTGGAATGAGCAGTTCTTC. It codes for CASSTGQPWNEQFF.